These 32 T cell receptor beta chains share one sample of origin, sequenced in a study of T-cell reconstitution after alpha-beta-depleted transplantation in children (TCRdb year 2016). Library preparation employed PCR. The listed sequencing device is Illumina HiSeq 2500. To normalize quantification of the TCRbeta repertoire, the TCR libraries were built with molecular barcoding that relied on unique molecular identifiers. TCRdb reran the public reads through fastp at Q25 and MiXCR, keeping productive beta chains. Each record represents a unique CDR3 protein, reported with the most common genes and DNA among its rows. Counted in this sample were about 980,000 distinct CDR3 sequences; around 30% of them appeared once. About 28% of the sample is taken by the ten largest. The treatment or condition label, as the study defines it: allogeneic hematopoietic cell transplantation with graft depleted of TCRalphabeta T cells and CD19 B cells.

The input for sequencing was PBMCs, mostly from graft donor cells, taken 360 days after TCRalphabeta/CD19-depleted stem cell transplant. Receptor source: a boy younger than two who had a stem cell transplant for SCID, so the T cells may come from the graft donor.

The chain is built from TRBV29-1 and TRBJ2-1; the match to TRBD1 covers 9 bases. The V gene's germline CDR1 is SQVTM and CDR2 ANQGSEA. This CDR3 has 15 amino acids. Unmatched junction bases numbered 6, after V lost 2 bases and J lost 4 bases. CDR3 nucleotides: TGCAGCGTTGAAATGGACAGGGGACGGTACAATGAGCAGTTCTTC. Residues: CSVEMDRGRYNEQFF.

V usage is TRBV20-1 and J usage is TRBJ2-1, with TRBD2 identical over 9 bases. The ends lost 3 bases at V and 7 bases at J; junction bases unmatched: 7. Germline V gene lookup returns CDR1 DFQATT and CDR2 SNEGSKA (reference sequence). The CDR3 covers 14 residues. CDR3 residues: CSARGGLAPNEQFF. DNA for the CDR3: TGCAGTGCTAGGGGGGGACTAGCCCCTAATGAGCAGTTCTTC.

The rearrangement joins TRBV20-1 to TRBJ2-7; 9 nucleotides line up with TRBD2. CDR1 is DFQATT and CDR2 is SNEGSKA in the germline V gene (reference sequence). There are 15 residues in the CDR3. V shed 3 bases and J 7 bases; nucleotides not matched to a gene: 13. CDR3 DNA: TGCAGTGCTAGTCGTCTTGCGGGGGGGCCCCTAGAGCAGTACTTC. Amino acids: CSASRLAGGPLEQYF.

V gene TRBV12-3 or TRBV12-4 combines with J gene TRBJ1-6, with 7 nucleotides matching TRBD1. V lost 7 bases and J lost 0; bases outside the gene matches: 6. This CDR3 region has 16 residues. The CDR3 loop reads CASTSGGLSYNSPLHF. The CDR3, as DNA: TGTGCCAGCACCTCAGGGGGACTCTCCTATAATTCACCCCTCCACTTT.

This chain connects TRBV18 to TRBJ1-1, with TRBD1 as a possible D gene (5 bases). The germline V gene has CDR1 KGHSH and CDR2 LQKENI. Trimming removed 0 bases at V and 4 bases at J, with 15 bases between. The length of the CDR3 is 16 residues. This CDR3 reads CASSPPSRVRGTEAFF. The CDR3 region has the DNA TGTGCCAGCTCACCACCCTCCAGGGTACGGGGCACTGAAGCTTTCTTT.

The table lists this clonotype with a few counts. This sequence joins TRBV29-1 and TRBJ1-1; maybe TRBD1 (6 bases). The length of the CDR3 is 13 residues. V lost 3 bases and J lost 6, with 14 bases in between. The germline CDR1 and CDR2 sequences are SQVTM and ANQGSEA. The CDR3 reads CSVDGRGVSEAFF. The CDR3 DNA follows: TGCAGCGTTGATGGCAGGGGAGTGTCTGAAGCTTTCTTT. Full variable domain (remainder filled in from reference TRBV29-1 and TRBJ1-1): SAVISQKPSRDICQRGTSLTIQCQVDSQVTMMFWYRQQPGQSLTLIATANQGSEATYESGFVIDKFPISRPNLTFSTLTVSNMSPEDSSIYLCSVDGRGVSEAFFGQGTRLTVV.

The chain joins TRBV10-2 to TRBJ2-1, with a weak D call TRBD1 (5 bases). This CDR3 region has 14 residues. In germline, CDR1 is WSHSY, CDR2 SAAADI. Trimming took off 11 bases at V and 5 bases at J, with 19 bases between the two ends. The CDR3 is CAVSKGDPHNEQFF. The DNA for the CDR3 is TGCGCCGTCTCGAAAGGGGATCCCCACAATGAGCAGTTCTTC.

This clonotype has just a few counts. The chain employs TRBV20-1 and TRBJ2-7, with TRBD2 matching 13 bases. The length of the CDR3 is 14 residues. Germline assignment: CDR1 DFQATT and CDR2 SNEGSKA (reference sequence). The junction had 4 bases not matched to a gene; V was cut back by 6 bases and J by 2 bases. The CDR3 reads CSAVLAGGPYEQYF. The CDR3 coding sequence is TGCAGTGCAGTACTAGCGGGGGGGCCCTACGAGCAGTACTTC.

This clonotype has only one observation. V gene TRBV6-2 or TRBV6-3 combines with J gene TRBJ1-5; maybe TRBD1 (6 bases). This CDR3 comprises 16 residues. Germline V CDR1 and CDR2: MNHEY, SVGEGT. V lost 3 bases to trimming and J lost 1 base, with 13 bases between them. CDR3 loop: CASSYGKRGSNQPQHF. As DNA, the CDR3 is TGTGCCAGCAGTTATGGGAAAAGGGGGAGCAATCAGCCCCAGCATTTT.

V usage is TRBV6-1 and J usage is TRBJ1-5; 9 bases map to TRBD1. Per the germline V gene, CDR1 is MNHNS and CDR2 is SASEGT. The CDR3 spans 14 residues. Trimming cost V 4 bases and J 2 bases; bases outside gene matches: 0. CDR3 loop: CASSGQGGNQPQHF. The CDR3, as DNA: TGTGCCAGCAGTGGACAGGGGGGCAATCAGCCCCAGCATTTT.

There are a few counts of this clonotype. This chain links TRBV7-2 with TRBJ2-1, with D possibly TRBD2 on 6 matching bases. Germline V gives CDR1 SGHTA, CDR2 FQGNSA. Trimming pared 5 bases from V and 8 bases from J, leaving 22 bases between. This CDR3 has 16 residues. The CDR3 reads CASSPPRLAMEDEQFF. CDR3 nucleotide sequence: TGTGCCAGCAGCCCCCCCCGGCTAGCGATGGAGGATGAGCAGTTCTTC.

In this sample, this clonotype turned up a few times. The chain uses TRBV7-2 and TRBJ2-3; 11 positions match TRBD2. The length of the CDR3 is 16 residues. Trimming cost V 0 bases and J 4 bases; bases outside gene matches: 3. Germline V lookup: CDR1 SGHTA, CDR2 FQGNSA. CDR3 sequence reads: CASSLAGTSGSDTQYF. Written as DNA, the CDR3 is TGTGCCAGCAGCTTAGCTGGGACTAGCGGTTCAGATACGCAGTATTTT.

This clonotype came up a few times. The rearrangement uses TRBV10-2 and TRBJ2-3; 7 bases align to TRBD2. V trimming: 4 bases; J trimming: 2 bases; junction bases outside the gene matches: 3. Germline V lookup: CDR1 WSHSY, CDR2 SAAADI. CDR3 length: 14 residues. The chain's CDR3 is CASSGEGTTDTQYF. The CDR3 DNA reads TGCGCCAGCAGTGGGGAGGGCACCACAGATACGCAGTATTTT.

This clonotype occurred a few times. This chain links TRBV20-1 with TRBJ2-5; D remains unclear. V was pared by 0 bases and J by 7 bases, with 12 bases between. Germline V lookup: CDR1 DFQATT, CDR2 SNEGSKA (reference sequence). The CDR3 loop spans 13 amino acids. Written as DNA, the CDR3 is TGCAGTGCTAGAGAATCACCGGCCTGGACCCAGTACTTC. Translated: CSARESPAWTQYF.

The genes are TRBV3-1 and TRBJ2-1, with TRBD2 identical over 7 bases. CDR1 is LGHDT and CDR2 is YNNKEL in the germline V gene (reference sequence). After removal of 3 bases from V and 10 bases from J, the junction contained 6 bases not matched to a gene. The length of the CDR3 is 13 residues. The DNA for the CDR3 is TGTGCCAGCAGCCAGTCGGGGGGTCGAGAGCAGTTCTTC. Encoded protein: CASSQSGGREQFF.

The V gene is TRBV24-1, the J gene TRBJ2-7; D is unclear. This CDR3 spans 14 amino acids. V lost 4 bases, J lost 5 bases, and 14 bases lay in between. The germline CDR1 and CDR2 sequences are KGHDR and SFDVKD. The chain's CDR3 is CATSDWSTPNEQYF. The DNA for the CDR3 is TGTGCCACCAGTGACTGGTCCACCCCCAACGAGCAGTACTTC.

V and J are TRBV15 and TRBJ1-1; D remains ambiguous. V was clipped by 2 bases and J by 4 bases, with 14 bases between them. The CDR3 is 15 amino acids. Germline values: CDR1 LNHNV, CDR2 YYDKDF (reference sequence). This chain's CDR3 is CATSRPTGPGTEAFF. The DNA of the CDR3 is TGTGCCACCAGCAGACCCACTGGACCGGGCACTGAAGCTTTCTTT.

A few counts support this clonotype. V usage is TRBV10-3 and J usage is TRBJ2-7, with D unresolved. The CDR3 is 11 amino acids. Trimming cost V 3 bases and J 6 bases, with 6 bases left between them. The V gene's germline CDR1 is ENHRY and CDR2 SYGVKD. Here the CDR3 reads CAISDLSEQYF. The CDR3 coding sequence is TGTGCCATCAGTGACCTCTCCGAGCAGTACTTC.

This sequence joins TRBV12-3 or TRBV12-4 and TRBJ2-7; tentatively, D is TRBD2 (5 bases). The V and J ends lost 5 bases and 3 bases respectively, with 8 bases between them. The CDR3 is 12 residues long. As DNA, the CDR3 is TGTGCCAGCAGTACCACTAGCTACGAGCAGTACTTC. This encodes CASSTTSYEQYF.

This clonotype was found a few times. This chain connects TRBV7-6 to TRBJ1-4; D might be TRBD1 (6 bases). Germline-derived CDR1 and CDR2 are SGHVS and FNYEAQ. The CDR3 contains 14 residues. The V end was cut by 7 bases, the J end by 3 bases, with 12 bases between. CDR3 residues: CASKGGLANEKLFF. The CDR3 nucleotides read TGTGCCAGCAAAGGGGGGCTGGCTAATGAAAAACTGTTTTTT.

This clonotype has just a few counts. The chain has TRBV12-3 or TRBV12-4 and TRBJ1-3; 8 bases match TRBD1. Trimming removed 5 bases from V and 2 bases from J; junction bases left unmatched: 8. The CDR3 runs 16 residues. CDR3 DNA sequence: TGTGCCAGCAGTCCCCAGGGGGCCCTCCCTGGAAACACCATATATTTT. Residues: CASSPQGALPGNTIYF.

This clonotype appeared a few times. The chain joins TRBV5-5 to TRBJ2-1, with 8 bases matching TRBD2. Germline-derived CDR1 and CDR2 are SGHKS and YYEKEE (reference sequence). With 5 bases clipped from V and 0 bases from J, the junction kept 4 bases outside the gene matches. The CDR3 consists of 15 residues. The CDR3 DNA is TGTGCCAGCAGTACCGGGACTAGCTCCTACAATGAGCAGTTCTTC. This sequence encodes CASSTGTSSYNEQFF.

This clonotype has a handful of counts. This chain joins TRBV29-1 and TRBJ1-3; TRBD1 might be the D (5 bases). CDR1 is SQVTM, CDR2 ANQGSEA, per germline. The CDR3 is 13 amino acids. Trimming took off 7 bases at V and 5 bases at J, with 15 bases between the two ends. The CDR3 DNA sequence: TGCAGCGCTCAGACAGAGAGAAGAAACACCATATATTTT. This gives the protein CSAQTERRNTIYF.

The rearrangement uses TRBV29-1 and TRBJ1-1; 8 bases are a match to TRBD1. The germline V gene encodes CDR1 SQVTM and CDR2 ANQGSEA. The CDR3 has 14 residues. V lost 8 bases, J lost 1 base, and 9 bases stayed unmatched. The CDR3 nucleotides are TGCAGCACCGACAGGGGACTGAGGAACACTGAAGCTTTCTTT. Its protein product is CSTDRGLRNTEAFF. The variable domain in full, completed from reference TRBV29-1 and TRBJ1-1, reads SAVISQKPSRDICQRGTSLTIQCQVDSQVTMMFWYRQQPGQSLTLIATANQGSEATYESGFVIDKFPISRPNLTFSTLTVSNMSPEDSSIYLCSTDRGLRNTEAFFGQGTRLTVV.

This clonotype was found a few times. V gene TRBV5-6 combines with J gene TRBJ2-5; TRBD2 aligns across 9 bases. The CDR3 contains 16 residues. Germline lookup yields CDR1 SGHDT and CDR2 YYEEEE. The J segment lost 2 bases and the V segment lost 0 bases, leaving 5 bases of the junction unmatched. The CDR3 DNA reads TGTGCCAGCAGCTTGGTTACAGCGGGGGGTCAAGAGACCCAGTACTTC. Translated, it gives CASSLVTAGGQETQYF.

The J gene is TRBJ2-5, the V gene TRBV4-3; D is unresolved. The CDR3 has 14 residues. Germline loops: CDR1 LGHNA, CDR2 YSLEER. V dropped 0 bases and J dropped 2 bases, with 7 bases sitting between them. CDR3 coding DNA: TGCGCCAGCAGCCAAGATGCCAGGCAAGAGACCCAGTACTTC. Its translation: CASSQDARQETQYF.

The rearrangement joins TRBV20-1 to TRBJ1-2; maybe TRBD1 (5 bases). The germline V and J ends were trimmed by 0 bases and 4 bases, with 12 bases remaining between them. There are 14 residues in the CDR3. Germline V gene data show CDR1 as DFQATT and CDR2 as SNEGSKA (reference sequence). CDR3 region: CSARDARDFYGYTF. In nucleotides, the CDR3 is TGCAGTGCTAGAGATGCCAGGGACTTCTATGGCTACACCTTC.

The chain employs TRBV5-6 and TRBJ2-7, with a weak D call TRBD1 (5 bases). In germline, CDR1 is SGHDT, CDR2 YYEEEE. The CDR3 runs to 17 residues. V was shortened by 7 bases and J by 2 bases, with 25 bases between the two germline ends. Written as DNA, the CDR3 is TGTGCCAGCGGTCAGGGCGGATTCGCCAGCCCGGCCTACGAGCAGTACTTC. Its protein product is CASGQGGFASPAYEQYF.

This clonotype showed up many times. The chain links TRBV12-3 or TRBV12-4 to TRBJ2-1; no definite D call. This CDR3 is 12 amino acids long. Trimming took 3 bases from V and 7 from J, leaving 7 bases between them. The CDR3 loop reads CASSFDENEQFF. In nucleotides, the CDR3 is TGTGCCAGCAGTTTCGACGAAAATGAGCAGTTCTTC.

This clonotype was detected ten times or more. The chain uses TRBV4-1 and TRBJ2-7; D gene uncertain. The CDR3 extends over 13 amino acids. Trimming left V 2 bases short and J 2 bases short, with 7 bases between. The germline CDR1 and CDR2 sequences are MGHRA and YSYEKL. The chain's CDR3 is CASSQLPPYEQYF. CDR3 coding DNA: TGCGCCAGCAGCCAACTCCCCCCCTACGAGCAGTACTTC.

This clonotype occurred a few times. The chain couples TRBV6-1 to TRBJ1-1; D call uncertain. The length of the CDR3 is 13 residues. Trimming took off 9 bases at V and 4 bases at J, with 15 bases between the two ends. Germline V gives CDR1 MNHNS, CDR2 SASEGT. The CDR3 DNA reads TGTGCCAGTCGCCTCAGACAACTCACTGAAGCTTTCTTT. Translated: CASRLRQLTEAFF.

V and J are TRBV20-1 and TRBJ1-6; the D is unclear. The CDR3 is 15 amino acids. CDR1 is DFQATT and CDR2 is SNEGSKA in the germline V gene (reference sequence). V was shortened by 6 bases and J by 9 bases, with 21 bases between the two germline ends. This CDR3 reads CSASGAYPRISPLHF. The CDR3 coding sequence is TGCAGTGCCAGCGGAGCATACCCCCGGATTTCACCCCTCCACTTT.